The 18 T cell receptor beta chains below were found in one sample sequenced in a study of T-cell memory formation after mild COVID-19. From the 5' RACE reads, TCRdb called clonotypes with MiXCR, one entry per CDR3 protein. The sample lists a few hundred thousand distinct CDR3 sequences, about 16% seen once, with 20% to 25% in the top ten. Material: PBMCs or a T cell subset sorted from them (not recorded which). These receptors were taken from a man aged 18 to 29 who had mild COVID-19 (a few samples of this study predate the infection). Cell type and time point are not known.

V and J are TRBV7-6 and TRBJ1-1, with a possible D match to TRBD1 (5 bases). This CDR3 region has 15 residues. Germline CDR1 and CDR2: SGHVS and FNYEAQ. V dropped 1 base and J dropped 4 bases, with 13 bases sitting between them. This chain's CDR3 is CASSLERRGRTEAFF. The CDR3 DNA is TGTGCCAGCAGCTTAGAGAGGAGGGGACGCACTGAAGCTTTCTTT.

V is TRBV5-1 and J is TRBJ2-5; 7 bases map to TRBD1. Germline CDR1 reads SGHRS; CDR2 reads YFSETQ. J gave up 4 bases and V 4 bases, and 7 bases lay outside the gene matches. The CDR3 has 14 residues. The chain's CDR3 is CASSTEGAGETQYF. The CDR3 bases are TGCGCCAGCAGCACCGAGGGGGCTGGAGAGACCCAGTACTTC.

The CDR3 region is CASRKNYEAGSPLHF. As DNA, the CDR3 is TGTGCCAGCAGGAAAAACTATGAGGCTGGATCACCCCTCCACTTT. The rearrangement joins TRBV6-5 to TRBJ1-6; the D is unclear. The germline gives CDR1 MNHEY, CDR2 SVGAGI. V lost 6 bases, J lost 10 bases, and 19 bases lay in between. The CDR3 consists of 15 residues.

The chain is built from TRBV3-1 and TRBJ2-7; TRBD1 agrees at 7 bases. This CDR3 has 13 amino acids. The germline gives CDR1 LGHDT, CDR2 YNNKEL (reference sequence). With V trimmed by 6 bases and J by 6 bases, 8 bases remained unmatched. For the CDR3, the DNA is TGTGCCAGCAGTCTCATACAGGGGCTCGAGCAGTACTTC. It specifies CASSLIQGLEQYF.

The chain employs TRBV29-1 and TRBJ2-1, with D unclear. V was pared by 0 bases and J by 5 bases, with 8 bases between. Germline assignment: CDR1 SQVTM and CDR2 ANQGSEA. This CDR3 contains 13 residues. Here the CDR3 DNA reads TGCAGCGTTGAAGATACAGCCGACAATGAGCAGTTCTTC. This codes for CSVEDTADNEQFF.

The chain carries TRBV20-1 and TRBJ2-2; a possible D gene is TRBD1 (5 bases). The germline V and J ends were trimmed by 2 bases and 0 bases, with 7 bases remaining between them. The CDR3 totals 14 residues. The germline V gene has CDR1 DFQATT and CDR2 SNEGSKA (reference sequence). The CDR3 protein is CSARRQSNTGELFF. CDR3 in DNA: TGCAGTGCTAGAAGACAGTCGAACACCGGGGAGCTGTTTTTT.

This chain joins TRBV20-1 and TRBJ1-4; no clear D. The germline V and J ends were trimmed by 0 bases and 6 bases, with 11 bases remaining between them. The CDR3 sequence is 14 residues long. CDR1 and CDR2 (germline): DFQATT, SNEGSKA (reference sequence). For the CDR3, the DNA is TGCAGTGCTAGAGACTCCCTCCTGGATGAAAAACTGTTTTTT. Translating it yields CSARDSLLDEKLFF.

This clonotype was observed a handful of times. The chain carries TRBV6-2 or TRBV6-3 and TRBJ1-5, with a tentative D call TRBD1 (6 bases). Trimming pared 6 bases from V and 3 bases from J, leaving 12 bases between. CDR1 MNHEY and CDR2 SVGEGT come from the germline V gene. The CDR3 is made up of 14 amino acids. The CDR3 DNA follows: TGTGCCAGCAGCTCCACAGGGTACAATCAGCCCCAGCATTTT. It encodes CASSSTGYNQPQHF.

V and J are TRBV7-2 and TRBJ2-2, with a weak D call TRBD1 (6 bases). The V end was cut by 1 base, the J end by 2 bases, with 8 bases between. The CDR3 spans 15 residues. Germline V gene lookup returns CDR1 SGHTA and CDR2 FQGNSA. The CDR3 loop is CASSLEGVNTGELFF. DNA of the CDR3: TGTGCCAGCAGCTTAGAGGGGGTAAACACCGGGGAGCTGTTTTTT.

This clonotype showed up just a few times. This rearrangement joins TRBV5-1 to TRBJ1-4, with TRBD1 identical over 10 bases. CDR3 length: 14 residues. Germline V lookup: CDR1 SGHRS, CDR2 YFSETQ. The junction had 7 bases not matched to a gene; V was cut back by 6 bases and J by 8 bases. The CDR3 protein is CASTAGTGVEKLFF. The CDR3 region has the DNA TGCGCCAGCACCGCCGGGACAGGGGTCGAAAAACTGTTTTTT.

This clonotype was detected ten times or more. One end of the junction fails to match germline, which may point to a read error. This chain joins TRBV5-1 and TRBJ2-3; 10 bases are shared with TRBD1. This CDR3 is built from 15 residues. CDR1 and CDR2 from the germline V gene are SGHRS and YFSETQ. The DNA of the CDR3 is TGTGCCAGCAGTTCCGGGACAGGGGGCACAGATACGCAGTATTTT. Translating gives CASSSGTGGTDTQYF.

This clonotype was counted between two and nine times. The chain links TRBV5-1 to TRBJ2-3, with 9 bases fitting TRBD2. From germline, CDR1 is SGHRS and CDR2 YFSETQ. V trimming: 0 bases; J trimming: 3 bases; junction bases outside the gene matches: 5. This CDR3 has 16 amino acids. CDR3 sequence (DNA): TGCGCCAGCAGCTTGGCGCCTAGCGGGGAGACAGATACGCAGTATTTT. Its translation: CASSLAPSGETDTQYF.

The chain is built from TRBV6-5 and TRBJ2-2; TRBD2 agrees at 8 bases. Germline assignment: CDR1 MNHEY and CDR2 SVGAGI. V shed 0 bases and J 7 bases; nucleotides not matched to a gene: 7. CDR3 length: 16 residues. The CDR3 DNA reads TGTGCCAGCAGTTACTCCGGGGGGGCGGTAGTCGGGGAGCTGTTTTTT. Encoded protein: CASSYSGGAVVGELFF.

V usage is TRBV7-9 and J usage is TRBJ1-3; D gene uncertain. The V end lost 5 bases, the J end lost 8 bases, and 13 bases lay between the germline ends. The CDR3 totals 13 residues. Germline V CDR1 and CDR2: SEHNR, FQNEAQ (reference sequence). CDR3 sequence (DNA): TGTGCCAGCAGCCCTCCACCCGGCTACACCATATATTTT. It encodes CASSPPPGYTIYF.

In its sample, this clonotype was seen a few times. The chain has TRBV7-6 and TRBJ2-3; D is unresolved. Trimming cost V 4 bases and J 5 bases, with 10 bases left between them. The germline CDR1 and CDR2 sequences are SGHVS and FNYEAQ. The CDR3 contains 13 residues. The CDR3 DNA sequence: TGTGCCAGCAGCTCCTCGGACCGAGATACGCAGTATTTT. This encodes CASSSSDRDTQYF.

This clonotype has a handful of counts. The rearrangement uses TRBV12-3 or TRBV12-4 and TRBJ2-5; D is undetermined. The CDR3 consists of 14 residues. V was pared by 2 bases and J by 4 bases, with 11 bases between. CDR3 sequence: CASSLTWVRETQYF. The CDR3 DNA reads TGTGCCAGCAGTTTAACGTGGGTGCGAGAGACCCAGTACTTC.

This clonotype appeared many times. J is TRBJ2-7 and V is TRBV6-5, with 8 bases that match TRBD1. CDR3 size: 16 residues. V lost 0 bases to trimming and J lost 4 bases; unmatched junction nucleotides: 8. CDR1 and CDR2 from the germline V gene are MNHEY and SVGAGI. The CDR3 region has the DNA TGTGCCAGCAGTTACTCCACAGGCAGGGGGCGATACGAGCAGTACTTC. Its protein product is CASSYSTGRGRYEQYF.

This clonotype was seen just once. V is TRBV2 and J is TRBJ1-5; TRBD1 aligns across 7 bases. After removal of 2 bases from V and 7 bases from J, the junction contained 5 bases not matched to a gene. The CDR3 length is 14 residues. Germline V CDR1 and CDR2: SNHLY, FYNNEI. The CDR3 sequence is CASSERGPGQPQHF. The CDR3 DNA sequence: TGTGCCAGCAGTGAAAGGGGGCCCGGCCAGCCCCAGCATTTT.